Each of the 21 T cell receptor beta chains below was sequenced from the same sample in a study of tumor-infiltrating lymphocytes in glioblastoma multiforme. Three nested ARM-PCR rounds with V-beta and C-beta primers built TCRB libraries. A single record per CDR3 protein comes from TCRdb applying MiXCR to the multiplex PCR reads. The data hold some 32,000 distinct CDR3 sequences, with 60% to 65% observed a single time. The specimen sequenced was brain tumor tissue. These receptors all stem from a male donor with glioblastoma.

A remark on this clonotype: The junction does not match germline at one end; this may be a read error. The genes are TRBV11-2 and TRBJ2-5, with D possibly TRBD1 on 5 matching bases. The CDR3 is 14 amino acids. Germline assignment: CDR1 SGHAT and CDR2 FQNNGV. CDR3 protein: CVSSYGALQETQYF. The CDR3 DNA sequence: TGTGTCAGCAGCTATGGGGCCCTGCAAGAGACCCAGTACTTC.

For this clonotype: A read error may produce the germline difference seen at one junction end. This chain links TRBV10-3 with TRBJ2-7; 7 nucleotides match TRBD2. Germline V gene sequence: CDR1 ENHRY, CDR2 SYGVKD. This CDR3 is 15 amino acids long. This chain's CDR3 is CAAGGGQRDSYEQYF. In DNA form, the CDR3 reads TGTGCCGCCGGGGGAGGGCAGAGAGACTCCTACGAGCAGTATTTC.

The sample holds one count of this clonotype. One junction end disagrees with the germline gene, perhaps due to a read error. The genes are TRBV6-5 and TRBJ2-7, with TRBD1 matching over 10 bases. The CDR3 consists of 14 residues. The V gene's germline CDR1 is MNHEY and CDR2 SVGAGI. The chain's CDR3 is CTSTPGQGYYEQYF. The CDR3 nucleotides are TGTACCAGCACTCCGGGACAGGGGTATTACGAGCAGTATTTC.

This clonotype was recorded at least ten times. The chain couples TRBV4-1 to TRBJ2-7; D ambiguous. Germline V gene data show CDR1 as MGHRA and CDR2 as YSYEKL. The CDR3 totals 15 residues. V was trimmed by 0 bases and J by 6 bases, leaving 15 bases between them. CDR3 DNA: TGCGCCAGCAGCCAAGAGGGGTCCTCGGTGGGCGAGCAGTACTTC. Residues: CASSQEGSSVGEQYF.

This chain uses TRBV20-1 with TRBJ2-7; D gene uncertain. This CDR3 spans 14 amino acids. Germline V CDR1 and CDR2: DFQATT, SNEGSKA (reference sequence). Trimming removed 2 bases from V and 2 bases from J, with 13 bases in between. The CDR3 protein is CSARKSESTYEQYF. The DNA of the CDR3 is TGCAGTGCTAGAAAGAGCGAGTCAACCTACGAGCAGTACTTC.

The V and J genes are TRBV5-5 and TRBJ2-7; 9 bases are a match to TRBD2. CDR1 and CDR2 (germline): SGHKS, YYEKEE (reference sequence). This CDR3 spans 16 amino acids. The V and J ends lost 0 bases and 5 bases, in that order; junction bases with no gene match: 9. DNA of the CDR3: TGTGCCAGCAGCTTGGAATGGAGCGGGAGGAGTAACGAGCAGTACTTC. Translation: CASSLEWSGRSNEQYF. The full variable domain, completed using reference TRBV5-5 and TRBJ2-7, is DAGVTQSPTHLIKTRGQQVTLRCSPISGHKSVSWYQQVLGQGPQFIFQYYEKEERGRGNFPDRFSARQFPNYSSELNVNALLLGDSALYLCASSLEWSGRSNEQYFGPGTRLTVT.

For this clonotype: One junction end disagrees with the germline gene, perhaps due to a read error. The rearrangement uses TRBV6-5 and TRBJ1-5; D is uncertain. The CDR3 is 13 residues long. Germline CDR1 reads MNHEY; CDR2 reads SVGAGI. The CDR3 loop reads CASSSYSSQPQHF. The CDR3 DNA sequence: TGTGCCAGCAGTTCATATAGCAGTCAGCCCCAGCACTTT.

This clonotype showed up many times. The chain combines TRBV11-2 with TRBJ2-3, with D tentatively TRBD2 (6 bases). Trimming stripped 2 bases from V and 2 bases from J, with 8 bases between. Germline V gene sequence: CDR1 SGHAT, CDR2 FQNNGV. This CDR3 comprises 14 residues. The CDR3 protein is CASSLTGVTDTQYF. CDR3 coding DNA: TGTGCCAGCAGCTTAACGGGGGTCACAGATACGCAGTATTTT.

To note about this clonotype: Sequence at one end of the junction differs from germline and may be a read error. The chain couples TRBV11-2 to TRBJ2-7; D may correspond to TRBD1 or TRBD2 (5 bases each). The CDR3 length is 14 residues. Germline V gene sequence: CDR1 SGHAT, CDR2 FQNNGV. Written as DNA, the CDR3 is TGTCCCAGCAGCTTACGGGACCTCGGAGGCGAACAGTACTTC. Translated, it gives CPSSLRDLGGEQYF.

Concerning this clonotype itself: One junction end does not reproduce the germline sequence, and a read error may be involved. J is TRBJ1-2 and V is TRBV11-2; possible D gene TRBD1, 5 bases. The germline gives CDR1 SGHAT, CDR2 FQNNGV. The CDR3 runs 14 residues. The CDR3 sequence is CTSSFTGGGYGYTF. CDR3 bases: TGTACCAGCAGCTTTACGGGGGGGGGCTATGGCTACACCTTC.

This clonotype was recorded at least ten times. The chain is built from TRBV6-6 and TRBJ2-3; TRBD2 agrees at 7 bases. Germline V gene sequence: CDR1 MNHNY, CDR2 SVGAGI (reference sequence). V lost 8 bases and J lost 6; bases outside the gene matches: 8. The CDR3 has 13 residues. The CDR3: CASGRGGYDTQYF. The CDR3 DNA reads TGTGCCAGCGGGAGGGGCGGTTATGATACGCAGTATTTT.

This clonotype was seen only a few times. The chain is built from TRBV7-9 and TRBJ2-7; TRBD2 matches at 8 bases. CDR1 is SEHNR, CDR2 FQNEAQ, per germline (reference sequence). This CDR3 comprises 15 residues. Unmatched junction bases numbered 12, after V lost 5 bases and J lost 6 bases. The CDR3 DNA follows: TGTGCCAGCAGCACCCGGGAGGGGTTCCTAGGCGAGCAGTACTTC. It is translated as CASSTREGFLGEQYF.

Concerning this clonotype: A much larger clone differs from this one at a single base, so this may be a read error. The gene calls are TRBV20-1 and TRBJ2-3, with a possible D match to TRBD1 (6 bases). This CDR3 has 15 amino acids. The V gene's germline CDR1 is DFQATT and CDR2 SNEGSKA (reference sequence). Deletions cut 6 bases from V and 3 bases from J, with 19 bases between. The CDR3 protein is CSATPGRGITDTQYF. The CDR3 DNA reads as TGCAGTGCGACACCGGGCAGGGGTATAACAGATACGCAGTATTTT.

This clonotype was detected many times. This chain uses TRBV20-1 with TRBJ2-7; D is unresolved. V lost 3 bases and J lost 6, with 9 bases in between. This CDR3 spans 11 amino acids. Germline loops: CDR1 DFQATT, CDR2 SNEGSKA (reference sequence). CDR3 DNA sequence: TGCAGTGCTAGTGGCCCAACCGAGCAGTACTTC. Translating gives CSASGPTEQYF.

The V and J genes are TRBV20-1 and TRBJ2-7; a possible D gene is TRBD1 (5 bases). The CDR3 extends over 12 amino acids. CDR1 is DFQATT, CDR2 SNEGSKA, per germline (reference sequence). V was shortened by 7 bases and J by 3 bases, with 13 bases between the two germline ends. Written as DNA, the CDR3 is TGCAGTGTTAACGGTCAGGGCTACGAGCAGTACTTC. Translated, it gives CSVNGQGYEQYF.

A word on this clonotype: A read error is likely, as this CDR3 ends without the conserved phenylalanine or tryptophan. The V and J genes are TRBV20-1 and TRBJ2-7, with TRBD1 matching over 12 bases. V gave up 7 bases and J gave up 6 bases; unmatched junction bases: 7. Germline values: CDR1 DFQATT, CDR2 SNEGSKA (reference sequence). This CDR3 region has 13 residues. The CDR3 region is CSVSGTGGVEQYS. DNA of the CDR3: TGCAGTGTCTCCGGGACAGGGGGCGTCGAGCAGTACTCC.

The table lists this clonotype with many counts. The rearrangement uses TRBV29-1 and TRBJ2-1; no clear D gene. Trimming took off 5 bases at V and 7 bases at J, with 6 bases between the two ends. CDR1 is SQVTM and CDR2 is ANQGSEA in the germline V gene. The CDR3 length is 10 residues. This chain's CDR3 is CSVFANEQFF. CDR3 DNA sequence: TGCAGCGTTTTCGCGAATGAGCAGTTCTTC.

The chain links TRBV5-6 to TRBJ2-5, with TRBD1 identical over 8 bases. The germline V gene encodes CDR1 SGHDT and CDR2 YYEEEE. After removal of 2 bases from V and 13 bases from J, the junction contained 13 bases not matched to a gene. The CDR3 totals 14 residues. The CDR3 protein is CASSFGTGQETLYF. The CDR3 coding sequence is TGTGCCAGCAGCTTCGGGACAGGTCAAGAGACTCTGTACTTC.

A single count supports this clonotype. At one of its ends the junction is not consistent with the germline gene, which may arise from a read error. This sequence joins TRBV28 and TRBJ2-1, with TRBD2 identical over 9 bases. Germline CDR1 is MDHEN and CDR2 is SYDVKM. The CDR3 runs to 15 residues. The chain's CDR3 is CASSFGTSINNEQFF. CDR3 nucleotide sequence: TGTGCCAGTAGTTTCGGGACTAGCATAAACAATGAGCAGTTCTTC.

In this sample, this clonotype turned up once. A much larger clone differs from this one at a single base, so this may be a read error. The rearrangement joins TRBV10-2 to TRBJ2-3, with 11 positions matching TRBD1. This CDR3 is 15 amino acids long. Germline V lookup: CDR1 WSHSY, CDR2 SAAADI. In nucleotides, the CDR3 is TGCGCCAGCAGTGGGACAGGGGGCGTCACAGATACGCAGTCTTTT. It yields the protein CASSGTGGVTDTQSF.

This clonotype was picked up a small number of times. The chain is built from TRBV12-3 or TRBV12-4 and TRBJ2-7; possibly TRBD1 for D (6 bases). V lost 6 bases, J lost 7 bases, and 10 bases lay in between. The CDR3 consists of 11 residues. CDR3 bases: TGTGCCAGCAGCACAGGGCGAGAGCAGTACTTC. Protein sequence: CASSTGREQYF.